This T cell receptor (beta chain) was identified during a study of human T cells and chemical hapten exposure. Study conclusions and caveats: Sensitization with DPC brought no change to TCRs above 1 in 1000 in frequency.

Individual cDNA molecules each carried unique molecular identifiers attached by the library. One entry per CDR3 protein, called by TCRdb with MiXCR from the RACE reads. The table shows roughly 380,000 distinct CDR3 sequences, with around 4.8% occurring only once. Sample time point: patch test 1, 2 weeks after DPC sensitization. Treatment specified: therapeutic diphenylcyclopropenone sensitization with weekly scalp DPC. This clonotype was recorded at least ten times. Its antigen is still unknown. The CDR3 totals 14 residues. V was trimmed by 0 bases and J by 3 bases, leaving 11 bases between them. Germline-derived CDR1 and CDR2 are DFQATT and SNEGSKA (reference sequence).

The specimen comprised whole blood, sampled in connection with sensitization to the hapten diphenylcyclopropenone (DPC). The sequence was collected from a woman aged 50 to 60 with alopecia areata. Some clones in this sample may be carry-over from other donors' samples. The genes are TRBV20-1 and TRBJ1-2; D may be TRBD1 (6 bases). The CDR3 DNA reads TGCAGTGCTAGAGACGGGGACACCTACTATGGCTACACCTTC. Translated, it gives CSARDGDTYYGYTF.